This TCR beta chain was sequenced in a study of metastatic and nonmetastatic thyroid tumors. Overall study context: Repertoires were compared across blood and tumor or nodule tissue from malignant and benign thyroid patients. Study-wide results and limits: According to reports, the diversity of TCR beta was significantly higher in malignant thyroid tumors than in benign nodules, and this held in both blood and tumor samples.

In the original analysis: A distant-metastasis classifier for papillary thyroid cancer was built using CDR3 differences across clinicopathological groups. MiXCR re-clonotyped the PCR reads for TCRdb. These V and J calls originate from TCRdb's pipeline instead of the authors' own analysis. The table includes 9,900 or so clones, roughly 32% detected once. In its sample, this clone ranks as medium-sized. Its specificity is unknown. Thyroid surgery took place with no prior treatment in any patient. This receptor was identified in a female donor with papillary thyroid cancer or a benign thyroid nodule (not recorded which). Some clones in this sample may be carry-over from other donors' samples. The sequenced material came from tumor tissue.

CDR3 amino acids: CASSLTPSGRARNTGELFF. CDR3 sequence (DNA): TGTGCCAGCAGTTTGACCCCTAGCGGGAGGGCTCGGAACACCGGGGAGCTGTTTTTT. The gene calls are TRBV27 and TRBJ2-2; 12 positions match TRBD2. Germline CDR1 and CDR2: MNHEY and SMNVEV (reference sequence). V gave up 3 bases and J gave up 1 base; unmatched junction bases: 9. There are 19 residues in the CDR3.